The 26 T cell receptor beta chains given below trace back to one sample, sequenced in a study of blood T cell repertoires in COVID-19. The protocol was immunoSEQ multiplex PCR, while the TCRdb copy is restricted to in-frame clones and leaves out a portion. The sample gives 35,000 or so clones, 90% of which show up once; roughly two fifths is in the top ten. Input material: peripheral blood. The receptors originated from a man in his fifties or sixties with active or convalescent COVID-19.

V usage is TRBV5-1 and J usage is TRBJ2-3; 7 bases agree with TRBD2. Trimming took 2 bases from V and 5 from J; bases not matched to a gene: 8. The germline gives CDR1 SGHRS, CDR2 YFSETQ. This CDR3 contains 15 residues. The CDR3 loop reads CASSFTSDFLDTQYF. CDR3 nucleotides: TGCGCCAGCAGCTTTACTAGCGACTTTTTAGATACGCAGTATTTT.

The rearrangement links TRBV7-6 to TRBJ1-1; weak D call: TRBD1 (5 bases). The CDR3 contains 14 residues. Deletions cut 0 bases from V and 2 bases from J, with 7 bases between. CDR1 SGHVS and CDR2 FNYEAQ come from the germline V gene. CDR3 sequence (DNA): TGTGCCAGCAGCTTAGCAGGGGTCAACACTGAAGCTTTCTTT. This translates into CASSLAGVNTEAFF.

This clone appeared a few times. V usage is TRBV4-3 and J usage is TRBJ2-3; 9 positions match TRBD2. The CDR3 is made up of 17 amino acids. Germline V gives CDR1 LGHNA, CDR2 YSLEER. The junction had 9 bases not matched to a gene; V was cut back by 0 bases and J by 5 bases. CDR3: CASSQEPSGRRGDTQYF. CDR3 DNA sequence: TGCGCCAGCAGCCAAGAACCCAGCGGGAGGCGGGGAGATACGCAGTATTTT.

The chain links TRBV7-8 to TRBJ1-2; D ambiguous. Germline V gene sequence: CDR1 SGHVS, CDR2 FQNEAQ. Between the trimmed V and J ends, which lost 1 base and 6 bases, there was a span of 9 bases. This CDR3 spans 13 amino acids. CDR3 nucleotide sequence: TGTGCCAGCAGCTTAGGGGCAGTTGATGGCTACACCTTC. Protein product: CASSLGAVDGYTF.

The genes are TRBV27 and TRBJ2-1; TRBD1 matches at 7 bases. The CDR3 spans 15 residues. The germline gives CDR1 MNHEY, CDR2 SMNVEV (reference sequence). Germline trimming cut 1 base from V and 2 bases from J; bases unmatched to any gene: 2. The CDR3 loop reads CASSLWQGAYNEQFF. CDR3 sequence (DNA): TGTGCCAGCAGTTTATGGCAGGGGGCCTACAATGAGCAGTTCTTC.

This CDR3 reads CSVRESSYNSPLHF. The DNA of the CDR3 is TGCAGCGTAAGGGAGAGCTCCTATAATTCACCCCTCCACTTT. The rearrangement links TRBV29-1 to TRBJ1-6, with D unresolved. This CDR3 has 14 residues. The germline V gene has CDR1 SQVTM and CDR2 ANQGSEA. Trimming shortened V by 6 bases and J by 0 bases, and 9 bases separated the two germline ends. Combining the CDR3 with reference TRBV29-1 and TRBJ1-6 gives the whole variable domain SAVISQKPSRDICQRGTSLTIQCQVDSQVTMMFWYRQQPGQSLTLIATANQGSEATYESGFVIDKFPISRPNLTFSTLTVSNMSPEDSSIYLCSVRESSYNSPLHFGNGTRLTVT.

This clone has a single count. The V gene is TRBV5-4, the J gene TRBJ2-5; D is perhaps TRBD2 (6 bases). Germline V CDR1 and CDR2: SGHNT, YYREEE (reference sequence). V was clipped by 0 bases and J by 4 bases, with 10 bases between them. The CDR3 consists of 14 residues. This CDR3 is CASSLVGGPETQYF. The CDR3 region has the DNA TGTGCCAGCAGCTTGGTCGGGGGTCCAGAGACCCAGTACTTC.

The chain joins TRBV29-1 to TRBJ2-5; TRBD2 might be the D (6 bases). Trimming took off 5 bases at V and 5 bases at J, with 12 bases between the two ends. Germline V CDR1 and CDR2: SQVTM, ANQGSEA. CDR3 size: 12 residues. The DNA of the CDR3 is TGCAGCGTTCGCTCAGGGAGGGAGACCCAGTACTTC. It yields the protein CSVRSGRETQYF.

This chain uses TRBV5-1 with TRBJ2-7, with 9 bases matching TRBD1. Germline V gene lookup returns CDR1 SGHRS and CDR2 YFSETQ. This CDR3 region has 14 residues. After removal of 2 bases from V and 2 bases from J, the junction contained 2 bases not matched to a gene. The CDR3 is CASSFGTGPYEQYF. CDR3 nucleotides: TGCGCCAGCAGCTTCGGGACAGGGCCCTACGAGCAGTACTTC. The full variable domain, rest sourced from reference TRBV5-1 and TRBJ2-7, is KAGVTQTPRYLIKTRGQQVTLSCSPISGHRSVSWYQQTPGQGLQFLFEYFSETQRNKGNFPGRFSGRQFSNSRSEMNVSTLELGDSALYLCASSFGTGPYEQYFGPGTRLTVT.

The chain employs TRBV4-1 and TRBJ1-2; weak D call: TRBD1 (6 bases). V was shortened by 0 bases and J by 6 bases, with 17 bases between the two germline ends. CDR1 and CDR2 (germline): MGHRA, YSYEKL. This CDR3 is built from 16 residues. CDR3 coding DNA: TGCGCCAGCAGCCAAGATTCCAGGGGAGGGAGGGATGGCTACACCTTC. Translating gives CASSQDSRGGRDGYTF.

The rearrangement joins TRBV5-1 to TRBJ2-2; 11 positions agree with TRBD2. From germline, CDR1 is SGHRS and CDR2 YFSETQ. CDR3 length: 15 residues. The junction had 4 bases not matched to a gene; V was cut back by 4 bases and J by 5 bases. CDR3 in DNA: TGCGCCAGCAGCCCCATAGCGGGGGGGACCGGGGAGCTGTTTTTT. Translated, it gives CASSPIAGGTGELFF.

This clone was seen a single time. The chain recombines TRBV28 with TRBJ2-3, with TRBD2 matching 8 bases. V lost 8 bases to trimming and J lost 3 bases; unmatched junction nucleotides: 10. Per the germline V gene, CDR1 is MDHEN and CDR2 is SYDVKM. The CDR3 consists of 15 residues. For the CDR3, the DNA is TGTGCCAGCGTACGGGAGGGGCCTTCGACAGATACGCAGTATTTT. Residues: CASVREGPSTDTQYF.

The V call is TRBV28, the J call TRBJ2-7; 7 nucleotides align to TRBD2. CDR1 and CDR2 (germline): MDHEN, SYDVKM. V was pared by 2 bases and J by 2 bases, with 0 bases of the junction left unmatched. The CDR3 spans 13 residues. CDR3 DNA: TGTGCCAGCAGTTTAGGGAGGGCCTACGAGCAGTACTTC. Translating it yields CASSLGRAYEQYF.

V usage is TRBV9 and J usage is TRBJ1-2; 11 bases match TRBD1. The V and J ends lost 4 bases and 8 bases, in that order; junction bases with no gene match: 10. In germline, CDR1 is SGDLS, CDR2 YYNGEE. The CDR3 totals 15 residues. In DNA, the CDR3 is TGTGCCAGCAGCCCTCGGACAGGGGGCCTATTAGGCTACACCTTC. Translation: CASSPRTGGLLGYTF. Full variable domain (rest looked up from reference TRBV9 and TRBJ1-2): DSGVTQTPKHLITATGQRVTLRCSPRSGDLSVYWYQQSLDQGLQFLIQYYNGEERAKGNILERFSAQQFPDLHSELNLSSLELGDSALYFCASSPRTGGLLGYTFGSGTRLTVV.

V is TRBV27 and J is TRBJ2-2; D is perhaps TRBD2 (6 bases). Germline CDR1 reads MNHEY; CDR2 reads SMNVEV (reference sequence). The V end was cut by 6 bases, the J end by 0 bases, with 11 bases between. This CDR3 has 15 residues. The DNA of the CDR3 is TGTGCCAGCAGAAGGGACTTCGCGAACACCGGGGAGCTGTTTTTT. It translates to CASRRDFANTGELFF.

The rearrangement joins TRBV7-9 to TRBJ2-7; 7 nucleotides match TRBD1. Germline CDR1 and CDR2: SEHNR and FQNEAQ (reference sequence). The CDR3 is 14 residues long. V trimming: 5 bases; J trimming: 1 base; junction bases outside the gene matches: 5. The CDR3 DNA is TGTGCCAGCAGCCACCGGGACAGTTCCTACGAGCAGTACTTC. Translation: CASSHRDSSYEQYF. Combining the CDR3 with reference TRBV7-9 and TRBJ2-7 gives the whole variable domain DTGVSQNPRHKITKRGQNVTFRCDPISEHNRLYWYRQTLGQGPEFLTYFQNEAQLEKSRLLSDRFSAERPKGSFSTLEIQRTEQGDSAMYLCASSHRDSSYEQYFGPGTRLTVT.

This rearrangement joins TRBV19 to TRBJ2-5, with 12 bases matching TRBD2. There are 18 residues in the CDR3. The germline V gene encodes CDR1 LNHDA and CDR2 SQIVND (reference sequence). J gave up 4 bases and V 1 base, and 10 bases lay outside the gene matches. The CDR3 region is CASSIVRTSGIKGETQYF. The CDR3 nucleotides are TGTGCCAGTAGTATAGTCCGGACTAGCGGGATTAAAGGAGAGACCCAGTACTTC.

This chain uses TRBV4-1 with TRBJ2-1, with TRBD1 matching over 10 bases. Germline loops: CDR1 MGHRA, CDR2 YSYEKL. V shed 0 bases and J 6 bases; nucleotides not matched to a gene: 8. This CDR3 contains 17 residues. The CDR3 DNA reads as TGCGCCAGCAGCCAAGAAGGGCGGAGGACAGGGGGCAATGAGCAGTTCTTC. The encoded protein is CASSQEGRRTGGNEQFF.

The chain uses TRBV10-3 and TRBJ1-6, with 7 nucleotides matching TRBD1. V was clipped by 0 bases and J by 13 bases; unmatched bases: 12. This CDR3 region has 16 residues. CDR1 is ENHRY, CDR2 SYGVKD, per germline. CDR3 sequence (DNA): TGTGCCATCAGTGAGTCTCGACTGGGACAGCCTCTGCCCCTCCACTTT. Protein: CAISESRLGQPLPLHF.

The rearrangement uses TRBV5-1 and TRBJ2-7, with 8 positions matching TRBD1. The CDR3 runs 13 residues. V trimming: 3 bases; J trimming: 5 bases; junction bases outside the gene matches: 4. Germline values: CDR1 SGHRS, CDR2 YFSETQ. The CDR3 sequence is CASSWTGNHEQYF. In nucleotides, the CDR3 is TGCGCCAGCAGCTGGACAGGGAACCACGAGCAGTACTTC.

J is TRBJ1-2 and V is TRBV6-2 or TRBV6-3; perhaps TRBD1 as D (5 bases). The ends were cut back, 4 bases at V and 4 bases at J, with 10 bases in the middle. The CDR3 runs to 13 residues. CDR1 is MNHEY, CDR2 SVGEGT, per germline. The CDR3 loop is CASSSGHRYGYTF. CDR3 DNA sequence: TGTGCCAGCAGTTCAGGACACCGCTATGGCTACACCTTC.

The rearrangement uses TRBV5-4 and TRBJ1-2, with TRBD1 identical over 7 bases. This CDR3 contains 15 residues. V lost 5 bases to trimming and J lost 1 base; unmatched junction nucleotides: 8. Germline V gene lookup returns CDR1 SGHNT and CDR2 YYREEE (reference sequence). The CDR3 is CASRSPTGVNYGYTF. The CDR3 DNA sequence: TGTGCCAGCAGATCGCCCACAGGGGTTAACTATGGCTACACCTTC.

Here the CDR3 reads CASSLRAGAEEQFF. The DNA of the CDR3 is TGCGCCAGCAGCTTGAGGGCAGGGGCTGAAGAGCAGTTCTTC. The rearrangement joins TRBV5-1 to TRBJ2-1; TRBD1 is a possible D gene (6 bases). Germline V lookup: CDR1 SGHRS, CDR2 YFSETQ. This CDR3 spans 14 amino acids. V was pared by 1 base and J by 10 bases, with 15 bases between.

This clone has a single count. CDR3 amino acids: CASSQTRTSGSLDTQYF. The DNA for the CDR3 is TGTGCCAGCAGCCAAACTCGGACTAGCGGGAGTCTGGATACGCAGTATTTT. The chain carries TRBV3-1 (or the pseudogene TRBV3-2) and TRBJ2-3, with 13 bases matching TRBD2. CDR3 length: 17 amino acids. CDR1 is LGHDT and CDR2 is YNNKEL in the germline V gene (reference sequence). Unmatched junction bases numbered 8, after V lost 2 bases and J lost 6 bases.

The chain carries TRBV27 and TRBJ1-5, with D uncertain. This CDR3 has 15 residues. Between the trimmed V and J ends, which lost 4 bases and 0 bases, there was a span of 10 bases. The germline gives CDR1 MNHEY, CDR2 SMNVEV (reference sequence). The CDR3 sequence: CASSWSSFSNQPQHF. CDR3 sequence (DNA): TGTGCCAGCAGTTGGAGTAGTTTTAGCAATCAGCCCCAGCATTTT.

This chain links TRBV30 with TRBJ2-7, with 10 bases matching TRBD1. The CDR3 sequence is 14 residues long. The ends lost 3 bases at V and 2 bases at J; junction bases unmatched: 4. Germline values: CDR1 GTSNPN, CDR2 SVGIG (reference sequence). The CDR3 protein is CAWSRDRGAYEQYF. Here the CDR3 DNA reads TGTGCCTGGAGCCGGGACAGGGGTGCCTACGAGCAGTACTTC.